This T cell receptor (beta chain) was obtained from a study of T-cell reconstitution after alpha-beta-depleted transplantation in children (dated by TCRdb to the mid-2010s). A note on the overall study: Using TCR repertoire profiling, the study followed T-cell immune reconstitution in a quantitative way in children after TCRalphabeta/CD19-depleted allogeneic hematopoietic cell transplantation. Results and caveats for the whole study, not just this receptor: Apparently early alphabetaT-cell count recovery about two months after transplant reportedly relied on only several hundred rapidly expanded clones derived from non-depleted graft cells. The frequencies of hyperexpanded clones fell over the following months, and after one year, T-cell counts and TCRbeta diversity were mostly attributed to newly produced T cells. In some patients, high TCRbeta diversity at day 60 was attributed to recipient T cells and intrathymic progenitors that had survived conditioning.

V gives up 4 bases and J gives up 7 bases, and the segment between their germline ends measures 17 bases. Sequences SQVTM (CDR1) and ANQGSEA (CDR2) are obtained from the germline V gene. Including the terminal cysteine and phenylalanine, the CDR3 comprises 13 residues. Kept here is only the CDR3 DNA, which spans 39 bases and is read in frame from base 1. This clonotype was counted between two and nine times. What this receptor recognizes is not known. Within one base of it there is no much larger clone, and no base qualities were kept. The library was prepared using PCR. Sequenced using an Illumina HiSeq 2500. Molecular barcoding was employed in the preparation of TCR libraries, with unique molecular identifiers being used to normalize TCRbeta repertoire quantification. TCRdb handled the public reads itself, with Q25 trimming in fastp and clone calling in MiXCR, and kept productive beta chains. CDR3 protein duplicates are merged, each entry listing the most common genes and DNA. This sample holds 450,000 to 700,000 distinct CDR3 sequences; 27% were observed only once. The ten largest account for about 35% of the sample.

This specimen's treatment or condition label, interpreted: allogeneic hematopoietic cell transplantation with graft depleted of TCRalphabeta T cells and CD19 B cells. The children who served as transplant recipients had been given grafts of TCRalphabeta/CD19-depleted allogeneic hematopoietic cells. The chain couples TRBV29-1 to TRBJ2-7; TRBD1 is possibly the D segment (6 matching bases). The sample in question was PBMCs, obtained before TCRalphabeta/CD19-depleted stem cell transplant. The sequence was collected from a boy less than two years old with Wiskott-Aldrich syndrome, due to receive a stem cell transplant. The CDR3 region has the sequence CSVASQQGREQYF. Here is the DNA: TGCAGCGTTGCCTCACAACAGGGTCGGGAGCAGTACTTC.